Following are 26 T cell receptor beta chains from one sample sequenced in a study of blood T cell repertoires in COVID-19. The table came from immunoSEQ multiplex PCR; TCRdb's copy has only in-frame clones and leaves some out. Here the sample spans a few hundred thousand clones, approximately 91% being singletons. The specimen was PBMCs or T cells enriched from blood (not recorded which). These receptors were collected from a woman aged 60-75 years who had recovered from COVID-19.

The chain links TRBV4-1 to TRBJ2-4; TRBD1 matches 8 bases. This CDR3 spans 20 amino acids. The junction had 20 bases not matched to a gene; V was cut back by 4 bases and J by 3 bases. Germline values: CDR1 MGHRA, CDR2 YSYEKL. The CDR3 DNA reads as TGCGCCAGCAGCCCCCTTGGAGGCAGGGGGCCGGAGTGGGGCAAAAACATTCAGTACTTC. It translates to CASSPLGGRGPEWGKNIQYF.

The CDR3: CASSSGGQVYGYTF. CDR3 coding DNA: TGTGCCAGCAGTTCCGGGGGTCAGGTTTATGGCTACACCTTC. The V gene is TRBV28, the J gene TRBJ1-2, with D possibly TRBD1 on 5 matching bases. From germline, CDR1 is MDHEN and CDR2 SYDVKM. With 4 bases removed from V and 5 bases from J, the gap between germline ends came to 14 bases. This CDR3 is 14 amino acids long.

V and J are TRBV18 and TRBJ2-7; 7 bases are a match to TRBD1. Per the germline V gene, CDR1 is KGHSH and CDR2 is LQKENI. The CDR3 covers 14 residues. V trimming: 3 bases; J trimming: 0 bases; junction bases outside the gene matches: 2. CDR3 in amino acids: CASSPDRSSYEQYF. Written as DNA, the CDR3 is TGTGCCAGCTCACCGGACAGGAGCTCCTACGAGCAGTACTTC. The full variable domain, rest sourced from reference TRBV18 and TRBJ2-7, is NAGVMQNPRHLVRRRGQEARLRCSPMKGHSHVYWYRQLPEEGLKFMVYLQKENIIDESGMPKERFSAEFPKEGPSILRIQQVVRGDSAAYFCASSPDRSSYEQYFGPGTRLTVT.

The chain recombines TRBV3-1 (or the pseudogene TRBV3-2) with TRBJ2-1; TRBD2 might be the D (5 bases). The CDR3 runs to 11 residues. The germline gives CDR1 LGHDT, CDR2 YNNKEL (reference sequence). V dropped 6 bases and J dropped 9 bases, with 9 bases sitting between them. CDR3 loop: CASRLASEQFF. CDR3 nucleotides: TGTGCCAGCAGGTTAGCGAGTGAGCAGTTCTTC.

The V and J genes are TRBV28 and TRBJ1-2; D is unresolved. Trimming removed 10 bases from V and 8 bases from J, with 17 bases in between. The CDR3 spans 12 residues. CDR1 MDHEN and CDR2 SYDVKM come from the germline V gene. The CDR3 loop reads CATATSLLGYTF. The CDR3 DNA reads TGTGCCACCGCGACAAGCCTTCTGGGCTACACCTTC.

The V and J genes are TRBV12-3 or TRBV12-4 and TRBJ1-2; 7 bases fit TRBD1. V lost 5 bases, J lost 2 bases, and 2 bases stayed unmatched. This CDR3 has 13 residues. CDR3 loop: CASSIRGNYGYTF. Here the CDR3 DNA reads TGTGCCAGCAGTATCAGGGGGAACTATGGCTACACCTTC.

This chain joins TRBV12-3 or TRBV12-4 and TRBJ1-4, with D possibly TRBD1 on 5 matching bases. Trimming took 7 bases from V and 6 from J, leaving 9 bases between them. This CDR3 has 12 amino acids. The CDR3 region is CASKGYHEKLFF. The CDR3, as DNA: TGTGCCAGCAAGGGGTACCATGAAAAACTGTTTTTT.

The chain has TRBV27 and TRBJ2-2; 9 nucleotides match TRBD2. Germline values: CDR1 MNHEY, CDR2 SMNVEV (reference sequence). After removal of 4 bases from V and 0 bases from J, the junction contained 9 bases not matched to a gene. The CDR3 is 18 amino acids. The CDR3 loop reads CASSWASGVFANTGELFF. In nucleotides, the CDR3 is TGTGCCAGCAGTTGGGCTAGCGGGGTTTTCGCGAACACCGGGGAGCTGTTTTTT.

DNA of the CDR3: TGTGCCAGCAGCTCCCGAGGGGGGGGCTCCTACGAGCAGTACTTC. Translation: CASSSRGGGSYEQYF. The chain is built from TRBV9 and TRBJ2-7, with D perhaps TRBD2 (7 bases). This CDR3 is 15 amino acids long. Trimming left V 4 bases short and J 0 bases short, with 14 bases between. Germline CDR1 and CDR2: SGDLS and YYNGEE.

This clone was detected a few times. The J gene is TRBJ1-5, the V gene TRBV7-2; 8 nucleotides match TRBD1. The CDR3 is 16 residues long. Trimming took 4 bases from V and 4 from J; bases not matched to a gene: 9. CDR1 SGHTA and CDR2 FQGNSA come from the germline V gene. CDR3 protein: CASSSGRRQGNQPQHF. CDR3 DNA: TGTGCCAGCAGCTCTGGCAGGAGACAGGGGAATCAGCCCCAGCATTTT.

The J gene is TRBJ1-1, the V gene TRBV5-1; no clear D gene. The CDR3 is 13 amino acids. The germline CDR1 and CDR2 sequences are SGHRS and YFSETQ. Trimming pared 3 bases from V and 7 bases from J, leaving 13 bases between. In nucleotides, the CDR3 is TGCGCCAGCAGCTCCATTCCCGGGAATGAAGCTTTCTTT. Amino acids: CASSSIPGNEAFF.

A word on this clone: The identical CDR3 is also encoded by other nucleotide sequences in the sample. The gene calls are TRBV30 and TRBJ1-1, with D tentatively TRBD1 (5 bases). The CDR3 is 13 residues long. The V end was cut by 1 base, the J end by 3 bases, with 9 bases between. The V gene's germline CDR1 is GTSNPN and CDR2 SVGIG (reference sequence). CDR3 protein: CAWSGQGYTEAFF. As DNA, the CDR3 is TGTGCCTGGAGTGGGCAGGGATACACTGAAGCTTTCTTT.

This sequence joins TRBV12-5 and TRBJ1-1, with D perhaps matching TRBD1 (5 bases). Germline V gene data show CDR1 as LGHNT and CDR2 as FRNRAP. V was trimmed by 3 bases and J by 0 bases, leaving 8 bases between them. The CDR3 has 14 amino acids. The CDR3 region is CASGFRALNTEAFF. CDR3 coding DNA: TGTGCTAGTGGTTTCAGGGCGTTGAACACTGAAGCTTTCTTT.

CDR3 nucleotide sequence: TGTGCCAGTAGTATTTTTAGGGGGGGGCCAATGAATGAGCAGTTCTTC. This encodes CASSIFRGGPMNEQFF. The chain has TRBV19 and TRBJ2-1, with D maybe TRBD2 (7 bases). This CDR3 is 16 amino acids long. Germline CDR1 is LNHDA and CDR2 is SQIVND (reference sequence). V lost 3 bases and J 7 bases, leaving 19 bases between the germline ends.

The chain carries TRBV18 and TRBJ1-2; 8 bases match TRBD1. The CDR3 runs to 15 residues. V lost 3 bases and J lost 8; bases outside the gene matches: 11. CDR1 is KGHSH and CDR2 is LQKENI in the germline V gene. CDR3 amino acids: CASSPPGQALRGYTF. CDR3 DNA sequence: TGTGCCAGCTCACCTCCGGGACAGGCTCTTCGGGGCTACACCTTC.

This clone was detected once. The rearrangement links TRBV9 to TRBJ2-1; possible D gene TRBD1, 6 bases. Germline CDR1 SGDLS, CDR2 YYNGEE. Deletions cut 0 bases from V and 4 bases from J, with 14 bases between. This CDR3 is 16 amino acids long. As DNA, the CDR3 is TGTGCCAGCAGCGTAGGGACAGTCCAGCGGTACAATGAGCAGTTCTTC. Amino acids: CASSVGTVQRYNEQFF.

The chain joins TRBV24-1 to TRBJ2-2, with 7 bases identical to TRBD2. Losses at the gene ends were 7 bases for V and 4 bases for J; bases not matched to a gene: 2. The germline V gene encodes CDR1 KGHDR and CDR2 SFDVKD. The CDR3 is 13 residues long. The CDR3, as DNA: TGTGCCACCAGCTGGGGGGGCACCGGGGAGCTGTTTTTT. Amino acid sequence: CATSWGGTGELFF.

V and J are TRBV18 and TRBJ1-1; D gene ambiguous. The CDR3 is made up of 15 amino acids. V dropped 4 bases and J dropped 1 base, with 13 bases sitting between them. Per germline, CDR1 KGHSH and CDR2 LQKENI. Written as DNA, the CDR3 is TGTGCCAGCTCACTTCTCGAGGTGCCGAACACTGAAGCTTTCTTT. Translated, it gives CASSLLEVPNTEAFF.

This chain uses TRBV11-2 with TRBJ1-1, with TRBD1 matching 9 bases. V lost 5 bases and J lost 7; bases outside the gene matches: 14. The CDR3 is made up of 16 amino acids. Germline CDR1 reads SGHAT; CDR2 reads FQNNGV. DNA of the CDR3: TGTGCCAGCAGCGTAAGGCCACAGGGGGCGCGAATTGAAGCTTTCTTT. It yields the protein CASSVRPQGARIEAFF.

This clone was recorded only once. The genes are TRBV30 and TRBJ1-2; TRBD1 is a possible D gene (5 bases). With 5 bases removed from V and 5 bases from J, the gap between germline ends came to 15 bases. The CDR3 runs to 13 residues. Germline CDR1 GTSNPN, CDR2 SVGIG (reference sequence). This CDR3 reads CAWSSQGFYGYTF. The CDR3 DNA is TGTGCCTGGTCCTCTCAGGGTTTTTATGGCTACACCTTC.

The chain's CDR3 is CASSADSQYGYTF. The CDR3 nucleotides are TGCGCCAGCAGCGCGGACAGCCAGTATGGCTACACCTTC. The V and J genes are TRBV10-2 and TRBJ1-2; weak D call: TRBD1 (6 bases). This CDR3 region has 13 residues. Germline-derived CDR1 and CDR2 are WSHSY and SAAADI. V was cut by 6 bases and J by 5 bases, with 13 bases left in between.

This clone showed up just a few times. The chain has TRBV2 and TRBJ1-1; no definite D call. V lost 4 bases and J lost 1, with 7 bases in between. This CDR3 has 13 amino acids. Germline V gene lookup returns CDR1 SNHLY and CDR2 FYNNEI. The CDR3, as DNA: TGTGCCAGCAGTGGCGGGTGGAACACTGAAGCTTTCTTT. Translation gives CASSGGWNTEAFF.

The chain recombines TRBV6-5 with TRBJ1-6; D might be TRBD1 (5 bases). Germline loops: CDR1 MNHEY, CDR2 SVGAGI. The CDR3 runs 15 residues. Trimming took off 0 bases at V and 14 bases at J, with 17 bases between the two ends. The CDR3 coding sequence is TGTGCCAGCAGTTACTCGGCAGGGCCCCCTGGGACCCTCCACTTT. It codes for CASSYSAGPPGTLHF.

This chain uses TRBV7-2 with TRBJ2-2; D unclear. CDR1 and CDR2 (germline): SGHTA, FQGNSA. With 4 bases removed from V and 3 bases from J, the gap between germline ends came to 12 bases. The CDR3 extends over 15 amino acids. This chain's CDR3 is CASSSRIAHTGELFF. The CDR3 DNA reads TGTGCCAGCAGCTCCCGGATAGCCCACACCGGGGAGCTGTTTTTT.

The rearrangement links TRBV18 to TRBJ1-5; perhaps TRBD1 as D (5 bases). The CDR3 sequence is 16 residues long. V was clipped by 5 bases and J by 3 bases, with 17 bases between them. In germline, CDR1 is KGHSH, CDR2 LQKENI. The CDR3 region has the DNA TGTGCCAGCTCAGAATCGACCGGGGGTATCAATCAGCCCCAGCATTTT. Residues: CASSESTGGINQPQHF.

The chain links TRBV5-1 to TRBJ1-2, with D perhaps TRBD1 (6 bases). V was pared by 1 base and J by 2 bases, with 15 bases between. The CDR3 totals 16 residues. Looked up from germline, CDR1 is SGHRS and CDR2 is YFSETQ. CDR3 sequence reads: CASSLRAGALNYGYTF. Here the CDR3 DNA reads TGCGCCAGCAGCTTGCGTGCGGGGGCCTTAAACTATGGCTACACCTTC.